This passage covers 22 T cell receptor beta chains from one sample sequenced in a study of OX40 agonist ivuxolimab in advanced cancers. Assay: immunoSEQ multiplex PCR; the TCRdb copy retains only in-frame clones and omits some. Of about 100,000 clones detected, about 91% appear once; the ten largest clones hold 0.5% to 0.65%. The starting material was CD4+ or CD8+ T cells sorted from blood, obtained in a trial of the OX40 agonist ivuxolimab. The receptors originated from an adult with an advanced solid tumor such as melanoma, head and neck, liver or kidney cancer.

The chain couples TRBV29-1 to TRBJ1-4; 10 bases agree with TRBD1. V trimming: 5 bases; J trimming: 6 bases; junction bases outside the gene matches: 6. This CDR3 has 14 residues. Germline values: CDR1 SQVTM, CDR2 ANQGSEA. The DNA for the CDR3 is TGCAGCGTTCGTTCCGGGACAGGGGATGAAAAACTGTTTTTT. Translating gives CSVRSGTGDEKLFF. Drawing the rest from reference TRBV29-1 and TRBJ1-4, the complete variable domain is SAVISQKPSRDICQRGTSLTIQCQVDSQVTMMFWYRQQPGQSLTLIATANQGSEATYESGFVIDKFPISRPNLTFSTLTVSNMSPEDSSIYLCSVRSGTGDEKLFFGSGTQLSVL.

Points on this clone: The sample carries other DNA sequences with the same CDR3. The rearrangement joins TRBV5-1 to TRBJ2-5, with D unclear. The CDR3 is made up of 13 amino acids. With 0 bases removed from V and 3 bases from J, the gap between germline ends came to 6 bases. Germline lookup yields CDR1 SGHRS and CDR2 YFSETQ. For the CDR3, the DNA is TGCGCCAGCAGCTTGGGCGTCGAAGAGACCCAGTACTTC. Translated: CASSLGVEETQYF.

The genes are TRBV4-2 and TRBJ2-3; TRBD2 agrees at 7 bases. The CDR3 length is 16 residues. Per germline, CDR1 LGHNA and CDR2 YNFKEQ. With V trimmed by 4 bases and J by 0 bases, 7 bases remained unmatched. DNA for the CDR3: TGTGCCAGCAGCCCCCGAGCAGCGGGAAGCACAGATACGCAGTATTTT. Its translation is CASSPRAAGSTDTQYF.

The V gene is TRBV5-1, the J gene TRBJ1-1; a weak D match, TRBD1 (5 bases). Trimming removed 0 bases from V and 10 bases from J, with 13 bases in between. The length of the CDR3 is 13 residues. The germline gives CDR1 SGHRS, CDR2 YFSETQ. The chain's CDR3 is CASSLGDAGGAFF. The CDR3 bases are TGCGCCAGCAGCTTGGGGGACGCTGGGGGAGCTTTCTTT. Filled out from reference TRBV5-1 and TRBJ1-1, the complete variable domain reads KAGVTQTPRYLIKTRGQQVTLSCSPISGHRSVSWYQQTPGQGLQFLFEYFSETQRNKGNFPGRFSGRQFSNSRSEMNVSTLELGDSALYLCASSLGDAGGAFFGQGTRLTVV.

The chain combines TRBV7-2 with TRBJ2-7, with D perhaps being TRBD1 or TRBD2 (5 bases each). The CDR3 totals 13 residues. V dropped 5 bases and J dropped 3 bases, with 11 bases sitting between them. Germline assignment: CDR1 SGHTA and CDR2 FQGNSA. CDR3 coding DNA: TGTGCCAGCAGCCAGGGACCTTACTACGAGCAGTACTTC. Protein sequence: CASSQGPYYEQYF.

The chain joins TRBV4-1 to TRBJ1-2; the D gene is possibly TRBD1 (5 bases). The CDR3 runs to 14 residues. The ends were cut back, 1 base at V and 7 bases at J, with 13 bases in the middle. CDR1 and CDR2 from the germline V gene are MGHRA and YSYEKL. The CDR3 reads CASSQAPFQGGYTF. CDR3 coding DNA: TGCGCCAGCAGCCAAGCCCCCTTCCAGGGTGGCTACACCTTC.

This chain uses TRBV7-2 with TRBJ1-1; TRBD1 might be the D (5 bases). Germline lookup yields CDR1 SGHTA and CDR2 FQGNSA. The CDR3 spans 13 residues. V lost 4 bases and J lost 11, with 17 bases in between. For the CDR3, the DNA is TGTGCCAGCAGCTCACAGGCCCGGAGGAGGGCTTTCTTT. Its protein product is CASSSQARRRAFF.

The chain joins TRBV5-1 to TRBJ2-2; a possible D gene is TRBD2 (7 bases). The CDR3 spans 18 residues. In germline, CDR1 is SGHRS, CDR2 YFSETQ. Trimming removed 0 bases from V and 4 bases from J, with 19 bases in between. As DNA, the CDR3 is TGCGCCAGCAGCTTGGGGCCCCACGGGGGGCTCCCCACCGGGGAGCTGTTTTTT. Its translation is CASSLGPHGGLPTGELFF.

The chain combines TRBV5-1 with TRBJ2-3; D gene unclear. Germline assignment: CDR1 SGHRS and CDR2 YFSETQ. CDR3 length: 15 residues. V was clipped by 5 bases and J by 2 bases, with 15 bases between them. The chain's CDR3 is CASRKEPDITDTQYF. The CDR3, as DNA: TGCGCCAGCAGAAAGGAGCCGGATATCACAGATACGCAGTATTTT.

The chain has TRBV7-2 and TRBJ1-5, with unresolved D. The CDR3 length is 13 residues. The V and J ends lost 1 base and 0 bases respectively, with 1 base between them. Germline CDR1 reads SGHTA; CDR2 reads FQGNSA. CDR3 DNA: TGTGCCAGCAGCTTAGATAGCAATCAGCCCCAGCATTTT. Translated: CASSLDSNQPQHF. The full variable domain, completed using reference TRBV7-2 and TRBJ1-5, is GAGVSQSPSNKVTEKGKDVELRCDPISGHTALYWYRQSLGQGLEFLIYFQGNSAPDKSGLPSDRFSAERTGGSVSTLTIQRTQQEDSAVYLCASSLDSNQPQHFGDGTRLSIL.

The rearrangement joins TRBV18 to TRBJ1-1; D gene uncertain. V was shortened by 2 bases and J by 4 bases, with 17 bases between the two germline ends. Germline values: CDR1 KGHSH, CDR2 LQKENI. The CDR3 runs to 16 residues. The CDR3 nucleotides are TGTGCCAGCTCACCAAGCAGCTCACGGGTGAGCACTGAAGCTTTCTTT. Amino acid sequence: CASSPSSSRVSTEAFF.

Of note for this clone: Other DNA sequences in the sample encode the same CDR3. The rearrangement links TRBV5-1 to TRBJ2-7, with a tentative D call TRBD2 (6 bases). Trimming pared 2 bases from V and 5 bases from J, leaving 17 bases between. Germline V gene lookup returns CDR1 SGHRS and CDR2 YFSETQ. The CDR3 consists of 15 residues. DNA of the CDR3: TGCGCCAGCAGCTTCGGCGGGAAGACGTTCCACGAGCAGTACTTC. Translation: CASSFGGKTFHEQYF.

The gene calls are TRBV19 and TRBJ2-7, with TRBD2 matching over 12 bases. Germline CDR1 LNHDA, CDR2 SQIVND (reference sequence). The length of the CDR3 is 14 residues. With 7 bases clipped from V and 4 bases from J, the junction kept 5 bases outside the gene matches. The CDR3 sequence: CASTKTSGSYEQYF. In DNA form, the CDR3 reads TGTGCCAGTACGAAGACTAGCGGGAGTTACGAGCAGTACTTC.

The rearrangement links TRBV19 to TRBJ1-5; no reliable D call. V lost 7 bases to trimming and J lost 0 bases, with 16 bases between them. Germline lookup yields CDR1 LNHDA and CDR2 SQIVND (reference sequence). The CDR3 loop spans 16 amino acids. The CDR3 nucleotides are TGTGCCAGTACCGCAACGACGGTCAATAGCAATCAGCCCCAGCATTTT. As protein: CASTATTVNSNQPQHF.

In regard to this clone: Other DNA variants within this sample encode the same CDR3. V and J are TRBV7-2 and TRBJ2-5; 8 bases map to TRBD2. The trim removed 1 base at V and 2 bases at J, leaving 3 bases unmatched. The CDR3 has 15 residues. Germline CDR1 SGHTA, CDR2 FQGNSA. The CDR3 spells CASSLGLAGQETQYF. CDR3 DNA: TGTGCCAGCAGCTTAGGGTTAGCGGGACAAGAGACCCAGTACTTC.

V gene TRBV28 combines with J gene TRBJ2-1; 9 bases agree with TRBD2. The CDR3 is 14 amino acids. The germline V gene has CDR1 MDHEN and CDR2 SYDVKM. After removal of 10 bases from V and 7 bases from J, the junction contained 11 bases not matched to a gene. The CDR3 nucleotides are TGTGCCAACAGCGATAGCGGGAGTTTTAATGAGCAGTTCTTC. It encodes CANSDSGSFNEQFF.

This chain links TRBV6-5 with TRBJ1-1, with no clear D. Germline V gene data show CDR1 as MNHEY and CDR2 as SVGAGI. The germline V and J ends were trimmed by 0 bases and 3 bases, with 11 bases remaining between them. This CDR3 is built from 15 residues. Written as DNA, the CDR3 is TGTGCCAGCAGTTACTCCCACCAGTATGACACTGAAGCTTTCTTT. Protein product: CASSYSHQYDTEAFF.

The CDR3 DNA reads TGTGCCAGCAGCTTAAGAGGGAACTACGAGCAGTACTTC. It translates to CASSLRGNYEQYF. V is TRBV11-1 and J is TRBJ2-7, with D possibly being TRBD2 (5 bases). Per germline, CDR1 SGHAT and CDR2 FQDESV (reference sequence). The CDR3 runs to 13 residues. Trimming took 2 bases from V and 3 from J, leaving 8 bases between them.

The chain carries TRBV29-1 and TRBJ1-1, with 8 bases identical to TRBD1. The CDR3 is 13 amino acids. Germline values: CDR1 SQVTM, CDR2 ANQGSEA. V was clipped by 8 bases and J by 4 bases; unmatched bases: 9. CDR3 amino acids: CSTGTTGATEAFF. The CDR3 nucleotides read TGCAGCACCGGAACGACAGGGGCCACTGAAGCTTTCTTT.

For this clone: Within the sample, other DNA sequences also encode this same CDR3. CDR3 sequence: CASSADSYEQYF. CDR3 sequence (DNA): TGTGCCAGCTCCGCCGACTCCTACGAGCAGTACTTC. The chain combines TRBV2 with TRBJ2-7, with D unresolved. CDR1 and CDR2 (germline): SNHLY, FYNNEI. This CDR3 has 12 residues. The V gene lost 8 bases and the J gene lost 0 bases, with 8 bases spanning the gap.

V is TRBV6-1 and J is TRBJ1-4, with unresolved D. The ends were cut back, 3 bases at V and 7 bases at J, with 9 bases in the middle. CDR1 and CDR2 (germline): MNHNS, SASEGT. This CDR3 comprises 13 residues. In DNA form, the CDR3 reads TGTGCCAGCAGTGACCAGGTTATTGAAAAACTGTTTTTT. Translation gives CASSDQVIEKLFF.

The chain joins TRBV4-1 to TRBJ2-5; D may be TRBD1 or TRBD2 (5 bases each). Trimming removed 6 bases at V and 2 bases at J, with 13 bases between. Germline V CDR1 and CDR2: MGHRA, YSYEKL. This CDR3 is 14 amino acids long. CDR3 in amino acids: CASSQMGDQETQYF. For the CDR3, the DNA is TGCGCCAGCAGTCAAATGGGGGATCAAGAGACCCAGTACTTC.